Each of the 12 T cell receptor beta chains below was sequenced from the same sample in a study of control samples from healthy donors and cancer patients. This table comes from immunoSEQ multiplex PCR, and its TCRdb copy is limited to in-frame clones, with some not included. There are about 170,000 clones in the sample; around 93% occur only once, and approximately 4% lies in the top ten. Sequenced input: blood. These receptors originate from a woman aged 60 to 75 in good health.

This chain uses TRBV4-2 with TRBJ1-2; perhaps TRBD1 as D (6 bases). V lost 3 bases, J lost 4 bases, and 21 bases lay in between. The length of the CDR3 is 17 residues. The germline gives CDR1 LGHNA, CDR2 YNFKEQ. Written as DNA, the CDR3 is TGTGCCAGCAGCCAGGGCAACGAGGGGGGGCGCGGCTATGGCTACACCTTC. Translated, it gives CASSQGNEGGRGYGYTF.

The V and J genes are TRBV6-2 or TRBV6-3 and TRBJ1-5, with D tentatively TRBD1 (6 bases). V lost 4 bases, J lost 1 base, and 20 bases lay in between. Germline CDR1 reads MNHEY; CDR2 reads SVGEGT. This CDR3 has 18 amino acids. CDR3 bases: TGTGCCAGCAGTTCCTACGTGGGGGCTTACGAGAGCAATCAGCCCCAGCATTTT. Translated: CASSSYVGAYESNQPQHF.

This clone was picked up one time. This sequence joins TRBV2 and TRBJ2-5; the D call may be TRBD1 or TRBD2 (5 bases each). This CDR3 contains 14 residues. CDR1 is SNHLY, CDR2 FYNNEI, per germline. The V end lost 8 bases, the J end lost 4 bases, and 17 bases lay between the germline ends. The CDR3, as DNA: TGTGCCAGCGGGGGACGGACACAAGGAGAGACCCAGTACTTC. This sequence encodes CASGGRTQGETQYF.

The chain carries TRBV4-3 and TRBJ1-6; no firm D call. Trimming left V 3 bases short and J 13 bases short, with 22 bases between. CDR1 is LGHNA, CDR2 YSLEER, per germline. This CDR3 region has 16 residues. In nucleotides, the CDR3 is TGCGCCAGCAGCCAGGAGACATTTTCCCCCGGTGTTCCCCTCCACTTT. Its protein is CASSQETFSPGVPLHF.

The rearrangement links TRBV2 to TRBJ2-7; 7 positions match TRBD1. CDR3 length: 14 residues. Trimming removed 5 bases from V and 8 bases from J; junction bases left unmatched: 12. In germline, CDR1 is SNHLY, CDR2 FYNNEI. Here the CDR3 reads CASSPESRQGKQYF. The CDR3, as DNA: TGTGCCAGCAGTCCGGAAAGTAGACAGGGCAAGCAGTACTTC.

The count of this clone is one. The chain links TRBV3-1 (or the pseudogene TRBV3-2) to TRBJ2-1; TRBD2 aligns across 9 bases. V gave up 0 bases and J gave up 7 bases; unmatched junction bases: 4. The CDR3 is made up of 15 amino acids. Germline V CDR1 and CDR2: LGHDT, YNNKEL (reference sequence). Here the CDR3 reads CASSQDTSGRNEQFF. CDR3 DNA: TGTGCCAGCAGCCAAGATACTAGCGGGCGGAATGAGCAGTTCTTC.

This clone was seen a single time. This chain uses TRBV30 with TRBJ2-3; TRBD2 is a possible D gene (6 bases). CDR1 is GTSNPN, CDR2 SVGIG, per germline (reference sequence). V gave up 4 bases and J gave up 0 bases, with 17 bases separating them. The CDR3 is made up of 16 amino acids. The CDR3: CAWTLAWGESTDTQYF. The DNA for the CDR3 is TGTGCCTGGACGTTGGCCTGGGGGGAAAGCACAGATACGCAGTATTTT.

Remarks on this clone: Other DNA sequences in the same sample also yield this CDR3. The chain has TRBV25-1 and TRBJ1-2, with TRBD1 matching over 7 bases. CDR3 length equals 17 residues. V shed 5 bases, J shed 2 bases, and the junction held 14 bases outside the gene matches. Germline V gene data show CDR1 as MGHDK and CDR2 as SYGVNS. Here the CDR3 reads CASSKGGYRGGNYGYTF. CDR3 nucleotide sequence: TGTGCCAGCAGTAAAGGGGGCTACCGGGGGGGAAACTATGGCTACACCTTC.

This clone has more than one count but fewer than ten. This chain links TRBV10-3 with TRBJ2-3, with D maybe TRBD2 (5 bases). The V and J ends lost 8 bases and 4 bases respectively, with 19 bases between them. This CDR3 has 15 residues. Germline CDR1 ENHRY, CDR2 SYGVKD. CDR3 bases: TGTGCCATCCGGGGTCCGGACCAAGACGCAGATACGCAGTATTTT. Translated: CAIRGPDQDADTQYF.

V is TRBV6-1 and J is TRBJ2-1; 10 nucleotides align to TRBD2. Germline CDR1 and CDR2: MNHNS and SASEGT. CDR3 length: 17 residues. Trimming took 2 bases from V and 9 from J; bases not matched to a gene: 13. In nucleotides, the CDR3 is TGTGCCAGCAGTGAATCAAGCGGGGGGGCGAGGCGAGGTGAGCAGTTCTTC. As protein: CASSESSGGARRGEQFF.

This chain links TRBV7-9 with TRBJ1-2; no clear D gene. This CDR3 comprises 13 residues. Trimming took off 3 bases at V and 9 bases at J, with 14 bases between the two ends. Germline lookup yields CDR1 SEHNR and CDR2 FQNEAQ (reference sequence). The CDR3 DNA follows: TGTGCCAGCAGCTTTGGTGTCCCCGGCAGCTACACCTTC. This sequence encodes CASSFGVPGSYTF.

The chain uses TRBV24-1 and TRBJ2-3; D might be TRBD2 (5 bases). V lost 5 bases to trimming and J lost 1 base, with 9 bases between them. The CDR3 is 14 residues long. CDR1 is KGHDR and CDR2 is SFDVKD in the germline V gene. CDR3 region: CATSVNGGTDTQYF. DNA for the CDR3: TGTGCCACCAGTGTTAACGGGGGCACAGATACGCAGTATTTT.